The next 2 T cell receptor beta chains were all read from a single sample in a study of CD8 T cells in Susac syndrome. cDNA came from about 0.46 to 1 ug RNA primed by random hexamers. In TCRdb, the immunoSEQ multiplex PCR reads were re-called with MiXCR into one record per CDR3 protein. The sample holds almost 450,000 distinct CDR3 sequences, approximately 85% seen once. Sequenced input: CD8+ T cells from PBMCs. The receptor set was obtained from a human donor with multiple sclerosis.

V is TRBV30 and J is TRBJ1-6; D unresolved. CDR3 length: 13 residues. With 4 bases removed from V and 14 bases from J, the gap between germline ends came to 18 bases. Germline lookup yields CDR1 GTSNPN and CDR2 SVGIG (reference sequence). The CDR3 spells CAWKSSNRVALHF. CDR3 nucleotides: TGTGCCTGGAAGTCGTCGAATAGGGTAGCCCTCCACTTT.

This chain joins TRBV5-1 and TRBJ1-1; D call uncertain. Trimming took off 3 bases at V and 1 base at J, with 10 bases between the two ends. This CDR3 contains 14 residues. CDR1 is SGHRS and CDR2 is YFSETQ in the germline V gene. In DNA form, the CDR3 reads TGCGCCAGCAGCTCGACGGGTTGGAACACTGAAGCTTTCTTT. It codes for CASSSTGWNTEAFF.